The text below deals with one TCR beta chain. A read error is likely, as this CDR3 ends without the conserved phenylalanine or tryptophan. This sample was included in a study of tumor-infiltrating lymphocytes in primary liver carcinoma. Study-wide background: The patient population consisted of men and women between 30 and 69 years of age.

Germline CDR1 is SGHAT and CDR2 is FQNNGV. V gave up 0 bases and J gave up 4 bases, with 18 bases separating them. The CDR3 contains 17 residues. The investigators made TCR beta cDNA from 500 ng total RNA, using a constant-region primer. Slightly modified ARM-PCR served as the procedure for the TCR beta libraries. These libraries came from three rounds of nested multiplex PCR. The study ran its first two PCR rounds for nine to eleven cycles each, using TRBV1-TRBV30 forward primers and a C-beta reverse primer. TCRdb re-analysed the multiplex PCR reads in MiXCR, keeping a single row per CDR3 protein. The profile shows some 120,000 distinct CDR3 sequences, around 62% of them singletons. Starting material for RNA and DNA co-extraction consisted of roughly 17-31 mg of unsorted bulk tissue. There were five separate regions sampled from each tumor.

V gene TRBV11-2 combines with J gene TRBJ1-2; D is unresolved. Sequencing was done on a sample of liver tumor tissue from sampling region 1. Sample subset: tumor region T1, superior pole. The TCR sequence derives from a woman aged 60-75 years with primary liver carcinoma and hepatitis B virus infection. CDR3 sequence reads: CASSLDPIRTPRYGYTV. For the CDR3, the DNA is TGTGCCAGCAGCTTAGATCCGATCAGGACGCCGCGCTATGGCTACACCGTC.